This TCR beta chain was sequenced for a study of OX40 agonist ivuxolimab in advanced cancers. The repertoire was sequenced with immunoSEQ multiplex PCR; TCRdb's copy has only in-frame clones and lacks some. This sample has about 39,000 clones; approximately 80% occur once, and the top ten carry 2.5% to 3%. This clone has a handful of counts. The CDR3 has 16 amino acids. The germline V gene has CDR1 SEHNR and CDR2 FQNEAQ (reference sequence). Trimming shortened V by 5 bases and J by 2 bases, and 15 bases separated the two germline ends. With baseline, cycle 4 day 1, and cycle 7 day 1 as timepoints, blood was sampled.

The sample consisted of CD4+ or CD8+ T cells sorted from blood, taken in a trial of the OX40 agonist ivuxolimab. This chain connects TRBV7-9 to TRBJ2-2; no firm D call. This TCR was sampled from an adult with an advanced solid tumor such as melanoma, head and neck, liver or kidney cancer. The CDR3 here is CASSPFKNINTGELFF. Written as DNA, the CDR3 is TGTGCCAGCAGCCCATTCAAAAATATTAACACCGGGGAGCTGTTTTTT.